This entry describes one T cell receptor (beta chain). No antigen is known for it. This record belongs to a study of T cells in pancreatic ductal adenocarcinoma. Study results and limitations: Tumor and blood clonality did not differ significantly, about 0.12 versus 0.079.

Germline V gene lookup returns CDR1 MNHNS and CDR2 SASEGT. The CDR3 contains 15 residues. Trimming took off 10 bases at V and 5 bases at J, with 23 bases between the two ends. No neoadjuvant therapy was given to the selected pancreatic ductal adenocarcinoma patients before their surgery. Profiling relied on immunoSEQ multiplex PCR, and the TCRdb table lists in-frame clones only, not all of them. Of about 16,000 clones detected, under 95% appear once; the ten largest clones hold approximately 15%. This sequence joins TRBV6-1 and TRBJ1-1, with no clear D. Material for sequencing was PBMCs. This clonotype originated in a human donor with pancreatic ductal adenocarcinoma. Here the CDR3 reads CAIPASPNPRTEAFF. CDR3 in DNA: TGTGCCATACCAGCCAGCCCTAACCCTAGGACTGAAGCTTTCTTT.